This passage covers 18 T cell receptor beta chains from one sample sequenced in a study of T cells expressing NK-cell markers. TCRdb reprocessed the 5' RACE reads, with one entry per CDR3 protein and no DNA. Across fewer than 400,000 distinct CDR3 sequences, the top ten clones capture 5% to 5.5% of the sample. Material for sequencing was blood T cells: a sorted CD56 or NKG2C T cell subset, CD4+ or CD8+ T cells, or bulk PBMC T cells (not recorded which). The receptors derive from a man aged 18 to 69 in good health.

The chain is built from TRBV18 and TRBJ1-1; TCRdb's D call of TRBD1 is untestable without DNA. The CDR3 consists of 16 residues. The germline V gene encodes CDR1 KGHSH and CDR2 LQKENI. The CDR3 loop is CASSPPRGPKNTEAFF. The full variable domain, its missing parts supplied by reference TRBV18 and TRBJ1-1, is NAGVMQNPRHLVRRRGQEARLRCSPMKGHSHVYWYRQLPEEGLKFMVYLQKENIIDESGMPKERFSAEFPKEGPSILRIQQVVRGDSAAYFCASSPPRGPKNTEAFFGQGTRLTVV.

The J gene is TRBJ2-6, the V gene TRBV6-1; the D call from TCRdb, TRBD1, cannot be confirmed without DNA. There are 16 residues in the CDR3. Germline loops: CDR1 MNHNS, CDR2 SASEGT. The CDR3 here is CASRRQGASGANVLTF.

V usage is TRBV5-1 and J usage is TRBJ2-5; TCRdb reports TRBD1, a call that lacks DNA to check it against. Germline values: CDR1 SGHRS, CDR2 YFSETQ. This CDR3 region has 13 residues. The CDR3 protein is CASSLMGPETQYF.

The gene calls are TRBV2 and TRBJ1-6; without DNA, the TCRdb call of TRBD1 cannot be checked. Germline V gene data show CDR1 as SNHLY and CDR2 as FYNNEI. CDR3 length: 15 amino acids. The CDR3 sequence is CASSETSGDNSPLHF.

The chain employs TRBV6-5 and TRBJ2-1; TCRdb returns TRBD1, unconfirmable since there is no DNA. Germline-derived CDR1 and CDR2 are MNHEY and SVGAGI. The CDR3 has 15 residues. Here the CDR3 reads CASSYWTGGKDEQFF.

The CDR3 sequence is CASRISWGQPQHF. The V gene is TRBV2, the J gene TRBJ1-5. The CDR3 extends over 13 amino acids. Germline V gene lookup returns CDR1 SNHLY and CDR2 FYNNEI.

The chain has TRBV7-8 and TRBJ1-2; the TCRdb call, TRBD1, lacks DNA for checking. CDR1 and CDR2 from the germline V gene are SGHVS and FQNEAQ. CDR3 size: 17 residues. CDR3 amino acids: CASSQMGQGRTSYGYTF. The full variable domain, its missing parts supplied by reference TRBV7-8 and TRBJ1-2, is GAGVSQSPRYKVAKRGQDVALRCDPISGHVSLFWYQQALGQGPEFLTYFQNEAQLDKSGLPSDRFFAERPEGSVSTLKIQRTQQEDSAVYLCASSQMGQGRTSYGYTFGSGTRLTVV.

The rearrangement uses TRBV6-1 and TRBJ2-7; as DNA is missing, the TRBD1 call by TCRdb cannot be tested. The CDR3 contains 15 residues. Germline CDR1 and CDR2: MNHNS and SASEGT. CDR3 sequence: CASRGTGGAINGQYF.

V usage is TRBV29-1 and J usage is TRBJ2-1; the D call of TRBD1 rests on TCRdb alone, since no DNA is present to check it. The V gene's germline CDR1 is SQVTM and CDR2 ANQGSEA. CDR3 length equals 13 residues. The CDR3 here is CSVESGREDEQFF.

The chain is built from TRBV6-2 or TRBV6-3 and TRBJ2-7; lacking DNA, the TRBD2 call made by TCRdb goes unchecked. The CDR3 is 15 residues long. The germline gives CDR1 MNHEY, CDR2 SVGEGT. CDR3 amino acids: CASSPSGGTIYEQYF.

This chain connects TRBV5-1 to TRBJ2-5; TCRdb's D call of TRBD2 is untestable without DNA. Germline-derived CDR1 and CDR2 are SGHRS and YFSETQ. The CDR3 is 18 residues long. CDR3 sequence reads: CASSPAGLAGGFSETQYF.

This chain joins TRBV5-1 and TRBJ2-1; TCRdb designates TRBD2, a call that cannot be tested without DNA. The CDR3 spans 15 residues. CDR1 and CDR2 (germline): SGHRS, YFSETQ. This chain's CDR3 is CASSRAGLAGDEQFF.

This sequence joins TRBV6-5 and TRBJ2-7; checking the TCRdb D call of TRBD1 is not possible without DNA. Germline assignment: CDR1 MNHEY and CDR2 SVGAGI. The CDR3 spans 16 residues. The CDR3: CASSYSTGQGRGEQYF.

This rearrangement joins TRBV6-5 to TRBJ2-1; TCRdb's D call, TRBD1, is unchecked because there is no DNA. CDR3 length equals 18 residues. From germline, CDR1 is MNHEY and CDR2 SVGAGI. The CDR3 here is CASSYSFKGTGGLHEQFF.

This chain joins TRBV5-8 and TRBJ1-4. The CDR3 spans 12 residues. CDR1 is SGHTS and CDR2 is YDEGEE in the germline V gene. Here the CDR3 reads CASSLGHEKLFF.

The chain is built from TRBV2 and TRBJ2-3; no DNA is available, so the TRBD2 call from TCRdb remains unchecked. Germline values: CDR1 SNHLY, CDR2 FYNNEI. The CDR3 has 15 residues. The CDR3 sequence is CASRRTSAPLDTQYF.

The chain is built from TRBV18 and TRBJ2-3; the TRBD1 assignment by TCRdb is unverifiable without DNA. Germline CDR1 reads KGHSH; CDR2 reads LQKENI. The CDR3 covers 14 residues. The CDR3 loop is CASSRGTVSDTQYF.

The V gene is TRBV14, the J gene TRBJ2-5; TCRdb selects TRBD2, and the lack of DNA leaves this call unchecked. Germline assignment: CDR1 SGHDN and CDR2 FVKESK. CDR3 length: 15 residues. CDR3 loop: CASSQLAGVRETQYF. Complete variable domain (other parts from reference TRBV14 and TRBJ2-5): EAGVTQFPSHSVIEKGQTVTLRCDPISGHDNLYWYRRVMGKEIKFLLHFVKESKQDESGMPNNRFLAERTGGTYSTLKVQPAELEDSGVYFCASSQLAGVRETQYFGPGTRLLVL.